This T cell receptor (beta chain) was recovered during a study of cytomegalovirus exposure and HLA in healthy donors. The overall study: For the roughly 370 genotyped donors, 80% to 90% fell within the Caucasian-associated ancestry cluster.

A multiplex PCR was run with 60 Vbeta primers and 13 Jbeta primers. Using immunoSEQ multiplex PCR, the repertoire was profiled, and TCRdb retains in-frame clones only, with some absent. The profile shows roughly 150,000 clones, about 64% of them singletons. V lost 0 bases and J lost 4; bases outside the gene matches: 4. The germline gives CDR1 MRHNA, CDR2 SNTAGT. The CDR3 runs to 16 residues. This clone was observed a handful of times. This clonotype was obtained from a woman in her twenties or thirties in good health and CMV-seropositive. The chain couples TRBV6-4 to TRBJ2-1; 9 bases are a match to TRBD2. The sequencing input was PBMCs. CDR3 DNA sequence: TGTGCCAGCAGTGACTCGGCTAGCGGGGAATACAATGAGCAGTTCTTC. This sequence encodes CASSDSASGEYNEQFF.